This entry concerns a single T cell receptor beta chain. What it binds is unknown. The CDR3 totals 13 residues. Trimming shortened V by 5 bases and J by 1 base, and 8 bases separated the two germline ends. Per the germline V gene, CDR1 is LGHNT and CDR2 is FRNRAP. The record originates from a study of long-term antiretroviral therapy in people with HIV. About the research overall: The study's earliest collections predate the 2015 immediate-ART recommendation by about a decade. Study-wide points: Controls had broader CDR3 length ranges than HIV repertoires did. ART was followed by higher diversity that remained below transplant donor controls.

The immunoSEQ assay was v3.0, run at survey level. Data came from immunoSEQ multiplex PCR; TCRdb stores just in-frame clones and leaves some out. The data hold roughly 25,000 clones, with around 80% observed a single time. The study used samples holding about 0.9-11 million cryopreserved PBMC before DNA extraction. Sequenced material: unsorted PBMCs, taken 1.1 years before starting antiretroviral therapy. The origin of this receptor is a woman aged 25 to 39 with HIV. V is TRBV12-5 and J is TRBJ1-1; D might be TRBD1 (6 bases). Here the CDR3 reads CASGPRGNTEAFF. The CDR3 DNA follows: TGTGCTAGTGGTCCCAGGGGGAACACTGAAGCTTTCTTT.